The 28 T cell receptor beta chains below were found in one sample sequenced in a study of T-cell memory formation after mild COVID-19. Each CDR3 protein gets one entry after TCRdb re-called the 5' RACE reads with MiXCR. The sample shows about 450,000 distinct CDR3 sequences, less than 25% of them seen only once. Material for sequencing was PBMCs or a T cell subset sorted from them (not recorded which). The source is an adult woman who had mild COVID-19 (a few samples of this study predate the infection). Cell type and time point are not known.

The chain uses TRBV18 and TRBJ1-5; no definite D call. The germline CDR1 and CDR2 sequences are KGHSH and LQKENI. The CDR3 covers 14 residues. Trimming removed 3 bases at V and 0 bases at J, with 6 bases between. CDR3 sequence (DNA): TGTGCCAGCTCACCGGGTATTAGCAATCAGCCCCAGCATTTT. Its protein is CASSPGISNQPQHF.

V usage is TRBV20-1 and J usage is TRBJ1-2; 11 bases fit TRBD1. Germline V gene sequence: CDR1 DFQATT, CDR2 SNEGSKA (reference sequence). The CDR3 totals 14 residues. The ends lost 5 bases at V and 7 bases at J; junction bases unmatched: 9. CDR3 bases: TGCAGTGCTTCGACGCGGGACAGGGGGTTTGGCTACACCTTC. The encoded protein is CSASTRDRGFGYTF.

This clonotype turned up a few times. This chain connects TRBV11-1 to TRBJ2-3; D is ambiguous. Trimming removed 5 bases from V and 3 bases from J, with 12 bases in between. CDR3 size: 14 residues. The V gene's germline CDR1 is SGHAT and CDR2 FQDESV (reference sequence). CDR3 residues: CASSPHRATDTQYF. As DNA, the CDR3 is TGTGCCAGCAGCCCACATAGGGCTACAGATACGCAGTATTTT.

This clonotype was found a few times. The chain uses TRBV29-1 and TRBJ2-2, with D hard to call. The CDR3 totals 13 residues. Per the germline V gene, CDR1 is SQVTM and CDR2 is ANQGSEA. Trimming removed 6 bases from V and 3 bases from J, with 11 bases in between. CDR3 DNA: TGCAGCGTAGCACTTTTCTACACCGGGGAGCTGTTTTTT. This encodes CSVALFYTGELFF.

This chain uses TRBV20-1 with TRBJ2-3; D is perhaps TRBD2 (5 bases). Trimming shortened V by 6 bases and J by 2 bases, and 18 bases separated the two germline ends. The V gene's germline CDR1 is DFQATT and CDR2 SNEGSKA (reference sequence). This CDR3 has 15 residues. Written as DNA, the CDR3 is TGCAGTGCCCCACCGAGGACTGGGCCCACAGATACGCAGTATTTT. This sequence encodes CSAPPRTGPTDTQYF.

In DNA form, the CDR3 reads TGTGCCAGCAGCTCCTGGACTAGTGATGAGCAGTTCTTC. It encodes CASSSWTSDEQFF. This chain connects TRBV3-1 to TRBJ2-1, with 7 bases fitting TRBD2. The germline V gene encodes CDR1 LGHDT and CDR2 YNNKEL (reference sequence). Trimming cost V 5 bases and J 8 bases; bases outside gene matches: 6. This CDR3 is built from 13 residues.

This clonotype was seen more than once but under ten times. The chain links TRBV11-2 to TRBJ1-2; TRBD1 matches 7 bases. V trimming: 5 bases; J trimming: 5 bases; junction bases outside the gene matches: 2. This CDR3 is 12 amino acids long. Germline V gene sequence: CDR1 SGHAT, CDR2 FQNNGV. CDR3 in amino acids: CASSQGVYGYTF. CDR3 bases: TGTGCCAGCAGCCAGGGGGTGTATGGCTACACCTTC.

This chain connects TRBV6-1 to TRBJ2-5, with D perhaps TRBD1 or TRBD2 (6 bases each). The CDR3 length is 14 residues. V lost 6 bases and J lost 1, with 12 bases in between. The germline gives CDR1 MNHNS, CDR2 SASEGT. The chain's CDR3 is CASSKGGSQETQYF. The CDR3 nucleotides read TGTGCCAGCAGCAAGGGGGGAAGCCAAGAGACCCAGTACTTC.

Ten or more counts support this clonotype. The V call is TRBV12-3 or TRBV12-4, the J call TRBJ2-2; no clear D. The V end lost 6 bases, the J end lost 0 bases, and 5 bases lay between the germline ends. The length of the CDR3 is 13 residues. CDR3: CASRTANTGELFF. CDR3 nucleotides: TGTGCCAGCAGAACGGCGAACACCGGGGAGCTGTTTTTT.

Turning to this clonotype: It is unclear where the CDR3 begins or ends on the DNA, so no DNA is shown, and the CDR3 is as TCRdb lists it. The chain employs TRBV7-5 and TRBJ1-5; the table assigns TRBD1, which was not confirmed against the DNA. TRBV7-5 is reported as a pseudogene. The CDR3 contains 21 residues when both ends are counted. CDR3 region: CISVSEALKAYQGQIGQPQHF.

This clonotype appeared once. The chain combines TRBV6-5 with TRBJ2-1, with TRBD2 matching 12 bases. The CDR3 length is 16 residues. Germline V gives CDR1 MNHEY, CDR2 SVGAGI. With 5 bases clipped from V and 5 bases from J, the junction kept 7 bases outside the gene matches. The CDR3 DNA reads TGTGCCAGCAGTCCCGGACTAGCGGGAAGCAACAATGAGCAGTTCTTC. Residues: CASSPGLAGSNNEQFF.

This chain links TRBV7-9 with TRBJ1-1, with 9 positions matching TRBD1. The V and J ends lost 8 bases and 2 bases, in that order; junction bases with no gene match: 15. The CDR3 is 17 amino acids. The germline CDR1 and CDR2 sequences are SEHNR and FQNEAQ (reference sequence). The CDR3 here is CASLAPLTGGSNTEAFF. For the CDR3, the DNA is TGTGCCAGCCTAGCGCCCCTGACAGGGGGTAGTAACACTGAAGCTTTCTTT.

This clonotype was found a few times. CDR3 protein: CAISESTSLVHEQYF. For the CDR3, the DNA is TGTGCCATCAGTGAGTCTACTTCTTTGGTACACGAGCAGTACTTC. The gene calls are TRBV10-3 and TRBJ2-7; D not resolved. The V end lost 0 bases, the J end lost 5 bases, and 14 bases lay between the germline ends. The CDR3 totals 15 residues. The V gene's germline CDR1 is ENHRY and CDR2 SYGVKD.

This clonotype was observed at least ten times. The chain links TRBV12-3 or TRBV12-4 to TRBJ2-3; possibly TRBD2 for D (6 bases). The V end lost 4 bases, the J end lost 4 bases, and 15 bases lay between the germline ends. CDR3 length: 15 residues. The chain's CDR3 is CASSSYMGGADTQYF. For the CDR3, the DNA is TGTGCCAGCAGTTCCTACATGGGGGGTGCAGATACGCAGTATTTT.

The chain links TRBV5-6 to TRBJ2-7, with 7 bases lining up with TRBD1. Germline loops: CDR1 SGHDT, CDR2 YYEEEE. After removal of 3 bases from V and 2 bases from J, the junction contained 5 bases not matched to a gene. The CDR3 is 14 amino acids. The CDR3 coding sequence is TGTGCCAGCAGCTCGTCCGGGACAGCCTACGAGCAGTACTTC. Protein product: CASSSSGTAYEQYF. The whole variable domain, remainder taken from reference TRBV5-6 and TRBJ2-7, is DAGVTQSPTHLIKTRGQQVTLRCSPKSGHDTVSWYQQALGQGPQFIFQYYEEEERQRGNFPDRFSGHQFPNYSSELNVNALLLGDSALYLCASSSSGTAYEQYFGPGTRLTVT.

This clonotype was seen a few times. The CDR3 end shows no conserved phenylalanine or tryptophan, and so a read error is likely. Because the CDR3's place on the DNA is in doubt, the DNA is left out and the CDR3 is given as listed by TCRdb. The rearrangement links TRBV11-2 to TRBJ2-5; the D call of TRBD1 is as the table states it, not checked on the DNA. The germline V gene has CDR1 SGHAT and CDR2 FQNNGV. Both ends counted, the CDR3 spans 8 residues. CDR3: CASSSRGG.

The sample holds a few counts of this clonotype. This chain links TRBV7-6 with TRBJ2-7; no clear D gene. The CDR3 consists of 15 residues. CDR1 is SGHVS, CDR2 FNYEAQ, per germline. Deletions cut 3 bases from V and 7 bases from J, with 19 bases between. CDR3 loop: CASSLPADTPWEQYF. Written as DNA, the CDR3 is TGTGCCAGCAGCTTGCCCGCAGACACTCCCTGGGAGCAGTACTTC.

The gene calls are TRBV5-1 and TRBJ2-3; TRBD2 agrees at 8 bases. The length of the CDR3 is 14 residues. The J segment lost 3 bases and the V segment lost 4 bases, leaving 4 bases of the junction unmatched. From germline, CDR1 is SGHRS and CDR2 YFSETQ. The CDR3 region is CASSAGGGTDTQYF. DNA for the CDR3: TGCGCCAGCAGCGCGGGCGGGGGGACAGATACGCAGTATTTT. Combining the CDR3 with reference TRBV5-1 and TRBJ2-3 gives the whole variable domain KAGVTQTPRYLIKTRGQQVTLSCSPISGHRSVSWYQQTPGQGLQFLFEYFSETQRNKGNFPGRFSGRQFSNSRSEMNVSTLELGDSALYLCASSAGGGTDTQYFGPGTRLTVL.

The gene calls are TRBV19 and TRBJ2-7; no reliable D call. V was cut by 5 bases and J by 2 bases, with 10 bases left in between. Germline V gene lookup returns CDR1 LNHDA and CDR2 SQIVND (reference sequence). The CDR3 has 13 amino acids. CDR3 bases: TGTGCCAGTAGTCCCCAGGTGACCTACGAGCAGTACTTC. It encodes CASSPQVTYEQYF.

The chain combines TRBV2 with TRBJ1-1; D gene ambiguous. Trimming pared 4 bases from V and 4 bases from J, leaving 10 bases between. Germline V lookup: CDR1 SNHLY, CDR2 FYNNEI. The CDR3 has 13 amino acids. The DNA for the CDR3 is TGTGCCAGCAGTGTGGCCGAGGGCACTGAAGCTTTCTTT. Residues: CASSVAEGTEAFF.

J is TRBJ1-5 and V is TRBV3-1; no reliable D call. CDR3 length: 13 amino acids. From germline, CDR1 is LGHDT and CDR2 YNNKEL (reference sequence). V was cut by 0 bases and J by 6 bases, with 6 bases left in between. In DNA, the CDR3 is TGTGCCAGCAGCCAAGACGGGCTTCAGCCCCAGCATTTT. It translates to CASSQDGLQPQHF.

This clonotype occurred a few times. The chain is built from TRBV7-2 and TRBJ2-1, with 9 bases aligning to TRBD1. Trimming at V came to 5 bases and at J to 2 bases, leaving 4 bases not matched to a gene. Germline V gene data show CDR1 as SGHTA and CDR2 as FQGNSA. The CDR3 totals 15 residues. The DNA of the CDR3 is TGTGCCAGCAGCGAGGACAGGGGAACCTACAATGAGCAGTTCTTC. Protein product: CASSEDRGTYNEQFF.

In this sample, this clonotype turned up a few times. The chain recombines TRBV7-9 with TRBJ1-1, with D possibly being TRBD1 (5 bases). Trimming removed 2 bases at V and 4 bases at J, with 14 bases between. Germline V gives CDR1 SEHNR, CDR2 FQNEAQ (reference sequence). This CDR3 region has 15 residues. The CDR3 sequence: CASSLWWGDGTEAFF. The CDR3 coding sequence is TGTGCCAGCAGCTTATGGTGGGGGGATGGCACTGAAGCTTTCTTT.

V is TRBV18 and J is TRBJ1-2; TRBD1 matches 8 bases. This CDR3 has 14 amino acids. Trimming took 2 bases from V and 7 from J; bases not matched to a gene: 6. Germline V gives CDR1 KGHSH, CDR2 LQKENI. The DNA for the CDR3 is TGTGCCAGCTCACCAAGGACAGGGTTGAGTGGCTACACCTTC. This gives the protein CASSPRTGLSGYTF.

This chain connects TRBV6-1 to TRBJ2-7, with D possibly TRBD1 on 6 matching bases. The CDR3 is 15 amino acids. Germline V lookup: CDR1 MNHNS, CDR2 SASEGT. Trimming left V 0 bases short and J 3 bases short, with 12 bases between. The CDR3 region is CASSEAGDIIYEQYF. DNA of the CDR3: TGTGCCAGCAGTGAAGCAGGGGACATTATCTACGAGCAGTACTTC.

CDR3 DNA: TGTGCCAGCAGCTTGAAACAGGGGTCCACCGGGGAGCTGTTTTTT. Protein product: CASSLKQGSTGELFF. This chain joins TRBV7-3 and TRBJ2-2; 7 positions agree with TRBD1. With V trimmed by 3 bases and J by 4 bases, 5 bases remained unmatched. This CDR3 has 15 residues. Looked up from germline, CDR1 is SGHTA and CDR2 is FQGTGA.

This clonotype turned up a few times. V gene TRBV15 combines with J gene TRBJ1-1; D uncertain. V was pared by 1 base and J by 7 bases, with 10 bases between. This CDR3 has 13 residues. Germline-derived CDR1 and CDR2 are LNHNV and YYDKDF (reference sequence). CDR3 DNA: TGTGCCACCAGCAGAGTGTCGGGTCGTGAAGCTTTCTTT. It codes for CATSRVSGREAFF. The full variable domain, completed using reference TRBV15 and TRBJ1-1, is DAMVIQNPRYQVTQFGKPVTLSCSQTLNHNVMYWYQQKSSQAPKLLFHYYDKDFNNEADTPDNFQSRRPNTSFCFLDIRSPGLGDTAMYLCATSRVSGREAFFGQGTRLTVV.

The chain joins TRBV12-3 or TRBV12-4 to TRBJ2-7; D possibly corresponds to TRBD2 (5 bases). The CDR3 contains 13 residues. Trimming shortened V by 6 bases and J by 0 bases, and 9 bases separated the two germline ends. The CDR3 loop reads CASRPGTSYEQYF. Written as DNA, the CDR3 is TGTGCCAGCAGACCGGGAACCTCCTACGAGCAGTACTTC.